The clone carrying this T cell receptor (beta chain) was seen a few times. This sample stems from a study of human T cells and chemical hapten exposure. For the study at large: Sensitization involved placing 2% DPC onto an approximately 2 cm by approximately 2 cm region of upper inner arm skin.

The ends were cut back, 8 bases at V and 1 base at J, with 23 bases in the middle. CDR1 is MNHEY, CDR2 SVGAGI, per germline. The CDR3 is made up of 17 amino acids. Time point noted: pre-sensitization, week 0. Sample treatment: therapeutic diphenylcyclopropenone sensitization with weekly scalp DPC. TCRdb re-called the RACE reads through MiXCR, storing one row per CDR3 protein. The repertoire includes more than 250,000 distinct CDR3 sequences, about 8.1% of them detected once, and about 2.5% sits in the top ten. V usage is TRBV6-5 and J usage is TRBJ1-1; possibly TRBD1 for D (6 bases). The specimen was whole blood, collected in connection with sensitization to the hapten diphenylcyclopropenone (DPC). The receptor was derived from a woman aged 35 to 49 with alopecia areata. Some clones in this sample may be carry-over from other donors' samples. In nucleotides, the CDR3 is TGTGCCAGCGCTAGAACAGGGTTTCAGGTGAAGAACACTGAAGCTTTCTTT. This sequence encodes CASARTGFQVKNTEAFF.